This TCR beta chain comes out of a study of identical twins. TCRdb itself ran the 5' RACE reads through MiXCR, one entry per CDR3 protein. This sample has about 330,000 distinct CDR3 sequences, with 9% to 15% found just once. CDR3 length: 15 amino acids. The V gene's germline CDR1 is KGHDR and CDR2 SFDVKD. The V end was cut by 3 bases, the J end by 3 bases, with 8 bases between. In addition, the sample was reused for a study of yellow fever vaccine responses in identical twins.

The TCR comes from a woman under 30 in good health. The chain couples TRBV24-1 to TRBJ2-6; possibly TRBD1 for D (6 bases). The sequenced sample consisted of CD8+ T cells sorted from blood. CDR3 sequence reads: CATSDTGSGANVLTF. The CDR3 coding sequence is TGTGCCACCAGTGATACAGGGAGTGGGGCCAACGTCCTGACTTTC.